There are a few counts of the clone carrying this T cell receptor beta chain. The sample originates from a study of T-cell reconstitution after alpha-beta-depleted transplantation in children. The TCRbeta library incorporated unique molecular identifiers. TCRdb independently ran MiXCR on the PCR reads; one entry per CDR3 protein. Of 200,000 to 300,000 distinct CDR3 sequences in the sample, around 13% were seen once. This sample comprised PBMCs from the stem cell graft donor, obtained from the stem cell graft. The TCR comes from a human donor who donated a stem cell graft to a child with acute lymphoblastic leukemia.

The CDR3, as DNA: TGCAGTGCTAGTCCTACGGCCGTAAACCAAGAGACCCAGTACTTC. It is translated as CSASPTAVNQETQYF. The chain joins TRBV20-1 to TRBJ2-5; D ambiguous. This CDR3 is built from 15 residues. Germline V lookup: CDR1 DFQATT, CDR2 SNEGSKA (reference sequence). Trimming cost V 3 bases and J 0 bases, with 14 bases left between them.